The entry below gives a single T cell receptor beta chain sequence along with its context. Its specificity is not known. This sample was included in a study of graft-versus-host responses after intestinal transplantation. Study observations and caveats: Early post-transplant declines in HvG were associated with peak levels of circulating GvH clones.

Profiled with immunoSEQ multiplex PCR; TCRdb holds only in-frame clones, not every one. The sample carries 37,000 or so clones, 91% recorded once. The germline CDR1 and CDR2 sequences are SEHNR and FQNEAQ (reference sequence). The CDR3 extends over 15 amino acids. Deletions cut 5 bases from V and 5 bases from J, with 18 bases between. This sample comprised PBMCs, obtained approximately 320 days after intestinal transplant. The clonotype comes from a human patient who received an intestinal transplant, so some T cells may come from the graft donor. V gene TRBV7-9 combines with J gene TRBJ1-1; perhaps TRBD1 as D (5 bases). CDR3 in amino acids: CASSPYRQFATEAFF. In DNA form, the CDR3 reads TGTGCCAGCAGCCCTTACAGACAGTTCGCTACTGAAGCTTTCTTT.